A single sample gave rise to the 21 T cell receptor beta chains below, sequenced in a study of blood T cell repertoires in COVID-19. TCRdb keeps only in-frame clones here, not all; method: immunoSEQ multiplex PCR. The sample gives hundreds of thousands of clones, 85% to 90% of which show up once; more than 0.85% is in the top ten. Sample: peripheral blood. The receptors originated from a woman aged 35 to 49 with COVID-19, enrolled during active disease.

This chain connects TRBV6-5 to TRBJ2-7; maybe TRBD1 (7 bases). The germline CDR1 and CDR2 sequences are MNHEY and SVGAGI. V lost 5 bases and J 9 bases, leaving 17 bases between the germline ends. This CDR3 spans 13 amino acids. DNA for the CDR3: TGTGCCAGCAGTAATGACAGGGTGGGGGGGCAGTACTTC. Translation: CASSNDRVGGQYF.

The rearrangement joins TRBV9 to TRBJ2-5, with D possibly being TRBD1 (5 bases). V shed 4 bases and J shed 5 bases, with 18 bases lying between them. There are 15 residues in the CDR3. Germline V gene lookup returns CDR1 SGDLS and CDR2 YYNGEE. Here the CDR3 DNA reads TGTGCCAGCAGCCCTACCTCAGGGATTTCGGAGACCCAGTACTTC. It encodes CASSPTSGISETQYF. The full variable domain, its missing parts supplied by reference TRBV9 and TRBJ2-5, is DSGVTQTPKHLITATGQRVTLRCSPRSGDLSVYWYQQSLDQGLQFLIQYYNGEERAKGNILERFSAQQFPDLHSELNLSSLELGDSALYFCASSPTSGISETQYFGPGTRLLVL.

The chain combines TRBV4-1 with TRBJ1-3, with TRBD1 matching 9 bases. There are 16 residues in the CDR3. Germline V gives CDR1 MGHRA, CDR2 YSYEKL. The V and J ends lost 3 bases and 1 base, in that order; junction bases with no gene match: 4. DNA for the CDR3: TGCGCCAGCAGCCATAGGACAGGGGCGTCTGGAAACACCATATATTTT. This gives the protein CASSHRTGASGNTIYF.

The CDR3, as DNA: TGTGCCAGCAGTTACACTGGACAGGGGGTAAAGACCGGGGAGCTGTTTTTT. Protein: CASSYTGQGVKTGELFF. This chain uses TRBV6-2 or TRBV6-3 with TRBJ2-2, with 10 bases matching TRBD1. V was pared by 2 bases and J by 5 bases, with 8 bases of the junction left unmatched. The CDR3 runs to 17 residues. The germline gives CDR1 MNHEY, CDR2 SVGEGT.

The V and J genes are TRBV6-6 and TRBJ1-2; D possibly corresponds to TRBD1 (6 bases). Trimming took off 6 bases at V and 4 bases at J, with 15 bases between the two ends. CDR1 is MNHNY and CDR2 is SVGAGI in the germline V gene (reference sequence). The CDR3 consists of 14 residues. In nucleotides, the CDR3 is TGTGCCAGCAGGTCCACCGGGACACTCTATGGCTACACCTTC. Amino acid sequence: CASRSTGTLYGYTF.

This chain uses TRBV6-5 with TRBJ2-7; D might be TRBD1 (5 bases). This CDR3 spans 13 amino acids. Looked up from germline, CDR1 is MNHEY and CDR2 is SVGAGI. The ends were cut back, 7 bases at V and 5 bases at J, with 15 bases in the middle. CDR3 protein: CASKEGARDEQYF. CDR3 nucleotides: TGTGCCAGCAAAGAAGGGGCTCGGGACGAGCAGTACTTC.

This chain connects TRBV2 to TRBJ1-1, with D unclear. Trimming removed 10 bases at V and 1 base at J, with 7 bases between. The germline gives CDR1 SNHLY, CDR2 FYNNEI. The CDR3 covers 11 residues. CDR3 DNA: TGTGCCACTTCCGGGAACACTGAAGCTTTCTTT. This encodes CATSGNTEAFF.

This clone was detected once. The chain carries TRBV15 and TRBJ1-6, with D maybe TRBD1 (6 bases). Germline V gene data show CDR1 as LNHNV and CDR2 as YYDKDF (reference sequence). The V and J ends lost 0 bases and 9 bases respectively, with 15 bases between them. This CDR3 is 16 amino acids long. CDR3 residues: CATSRDMNSGVSPLHF. The CDR3 DNA reads as TGTGCCACCAGCAGAGATATGAACTCAGGGGTTTCACCCCTCCACTTT.

The genes are TRBV5-5 and TRBJ1-3; 7 bases are shared with TRBD1. The CDR3 runs to 16 residues. Trimming took 3 bases from V and 4 from J; bases not matched to a gene: 10. The germline gives CDR1 SGHKS, CDR2 YYEKEE (reference sequence). CDR3 sequence (DNA): TGTGCCAGCAGCTGGGGACAGCGACAGATCGGAAACACCATATATTTT. This codes for CASSWGQRQIGNTIYF.

The J gene is TRBJ1-2, the V gene TRBV28; the D is unclear. Trimming took 8 bases from V and 2 from J, leaving 24 bases between them. The CDR3 totals 17 residues. The germline gives CDR1 MDHEN, CDR2 SYDVKM. The CDR3 region is CASQPSPSGYSNYGYTF. In nucleotides, the CDR3 is TGTGCCAGCCAACCCTCCCCCAGCGGGTATTCGAACTATGGCTACACCTTC.

The chain recombines TRBV10-3 with TRBJ1-5; TRBD1 might be the D (5 bases). The CDR3 has 13 amino acids. V lost 6 bases and J 6 bases, leaving 12 bases between the germline ends. Germline V gives CDR1 ENHRY, CDR2 SYGVKD. CDR3 sequence: CAISPGVAQPQHF. The CDR3, as DNA: TGTGCCATCAGCCCGGGGGTGGCTCAGCCCCAGCATTTT.

This clone was recorded only once. The gene calls are TRBV3-1 (or the pseudogene TRBV3-2) and TRBJ2-7; 10 bases line up with TRBD2. In germline, CDR1 is LGHDT, CDR2 YNNKEL (reference sequence). The junction had 6 bases not matched to a gene; V was cut back by 4 bases and J by 3 bases. The length of the CDR3 is 15 residues. CDR3 region: CASSPLAGAFYEQYF. For the CDR3, the DNA is TGTGCCAGCAGCCCCCTAGCGGGGGCCTTCTACGAGCAGTACTTC.

This clone came up once. The CDR3 nucleotides read TGTGCCAGCACCCCCAATTCGGACAGGCGCAATTCACCCCTCCACTTT. It encodes CASTPNSDRRNSPLHF. The J gene is TRBJ1-6, the V gene TRBV6-2 or TRBV6-3, with 7 bases identical to TRBD1. This CDR3 is built from 16 residues. CDR1 and CDR2 (germline): MNHEY, SVGEGT. Losses at the gene ends were 7 bases for V and 7 bases for J; bases not matched to a gene: 13.

The chain employs TRBV5-1 and TRBJ1-5, with D possibly TRBD1 on 6 matching bases. Trimming stripped 4 bases from V and 7 bases from J, with 12 bases between. CDR1 SGHRS and CDR2 YFSETQ come from the germline V gene. This CDR3 contains 13 residues. The chain's CDR3 is CASSVQGGQPQHF. The CDR3 DNA reads TGCGCCAGCAGCGTACAGGGTGGGCAGCCCCAGCATTTT.

The rearrangement links TRBV30 to TRBJ2-1; 11 positions agree with TRBD2. There are 15 residues in the CDR3. V was pared by 4 bases and J by 4 bases, with 6 bases of the junction left unmatched. CDR1 is GTSNPN, CDR2 SVGIG, per germline (reference sequence). CDR3 DNA sequence: TGTGCCTGGACCTCTGGGACTAGCGGATACAATGAGCAGTTCTTC. Its translation is CAWTSGTSGYNEQFF.

The J gene is TRBJ2-3, the V gene TRBV3-1 (or the pseudogene TRBV3-2); 10 bases map to TRBD2. The CDR3 sequence is 15 residues long. Germline V CDR1 and CDR2: LGHDT, YNNKEL (reference sequence). With 4 bases clipped from V and 5 bases from J, the junction kept 6 bases outside the gene matches. The CDR3 reads CASSPTSGLRDTQYF. CDR3 bases: TGTGCCAGCAGCCCGACTAGCGGGCTTCGAGATACGCAGTATTTT.

The V gene is TRBV4-2, the J gene TRBJ2-3, with 12 bases identical to TRBD2. Trimming cost V 4 bases and J 2 bases; bases outside gene matches: 7. Germline CDR1 and CDR2: LGHNA and YNFKEQ. The CDR3 runs to 17 residues. CDR3 sequence reads: CASSPRTSGDYTDTQYF. The CDR3 DNA is TGTGCCAGCAGCCCCAGGACTAGCGGGGACTACACAGATACGCAGTATTTT.

This sequence joins TRBV19 and TRBJ2-7; TRBD1 is a possible D gene (6 bases). V shed 5 bases and J shed 3 bases, with 11 bases lying between them. The germline V gene encodes CDR1 LNHDA and CDR2 SQIVND (reference sequence). CDR3 size: 13 residues. Here the CDR3 DNA reads TGTGCCAGTAGTCTCCGGGACAACTACGAGCAGTACTTC. Its translation: CASSLRDNYEQYF. Based on the CDR3 plus reference TRBV19 and TRBJ2-7, the full variable domain is DGGITQSPKYLFRKEGQNVTLSCEQNLNHDAMYWYRQDPGQGLRLIYYSQIVNDFQKGDIAEGYSVSREKKESFPLTVTSAQKNPTAFYLCASSLRDNYEQYFGPGTRLTVT.

The chain is built from TRBV5-1 and TRBJ1-4; no clear D. Trimming took off 3 bases at V and 5 bases at J, with 8 bases between the two ends. This CDR3 spans 13 amino acids. Germline CDR1 and CDR2: SGHRS and YFSETQ. The CDR3 region has the DNA TGCGCCAGCAGCTCAGTAAACAATGAAAAACTGTTTTTT. Translating gives CASSSVNNEKLFF.

The chain carries TRBV19 and TRBJ2-6; 7 bases are a match to TRBD1. The ends lost 10 bases at V and 4 bases at J; junction bases unmatched: 10. This CDR3 is built from 15 residues. Germline V gives CDR1 LNHDA, CDR2 SQIVND (reference sequence). CDR3 residues: CANCITGAGANVLTF. As DNA, the CDR3 is TGTGCCAATTGCATTACAGGGGCAGGGGCCAACGTCCTGACTTTC.

V is TRBV28 and J is TRBJ2-7, with D perhaps TRBD2 (6 bases). The germline V gene encodes CDR1 MDHEN and CDR2 SYDVKM. The germline V and J ends were trimmed by 5 bases and 3 bases, with 17 bases remaining between them. The CDR3 contains 15 residues. The CDR3 region is CASSRIAETVYEQYF. In DNA form, the CDR3 reads TGTGCCAGCAGTCGAATAGCGGAGACCGTCTACGAGCAGTACTTC.